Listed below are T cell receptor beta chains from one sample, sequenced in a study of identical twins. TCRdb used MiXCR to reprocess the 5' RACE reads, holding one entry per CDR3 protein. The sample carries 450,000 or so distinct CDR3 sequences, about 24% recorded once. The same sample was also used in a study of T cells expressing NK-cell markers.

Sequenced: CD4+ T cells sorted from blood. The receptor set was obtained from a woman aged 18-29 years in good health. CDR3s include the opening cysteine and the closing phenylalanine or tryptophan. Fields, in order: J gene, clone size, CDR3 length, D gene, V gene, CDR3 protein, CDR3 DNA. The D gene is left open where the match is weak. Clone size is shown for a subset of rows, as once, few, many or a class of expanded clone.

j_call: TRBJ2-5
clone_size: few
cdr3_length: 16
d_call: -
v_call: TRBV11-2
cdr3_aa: CASSLGFPRYQETQYF
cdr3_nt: TGTGCCAGCAGCTTAGGGTTCCCTAGGTACCAAGAGACCCAGTACTTC

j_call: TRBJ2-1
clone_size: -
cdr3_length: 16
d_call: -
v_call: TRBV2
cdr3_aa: CASSGTLPSAYNEQFF
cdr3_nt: TGTGCCAGCAGTGGGACCCTCCCTAGCGCCTACAATGAGCAGTTCTTC

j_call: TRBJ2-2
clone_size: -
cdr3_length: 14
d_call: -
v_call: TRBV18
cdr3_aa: CASSAGFVTGELFF
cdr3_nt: TGTGCCAGCTCAGCAGGTTTTGTCACCGGGGAGCTGTTTTTT

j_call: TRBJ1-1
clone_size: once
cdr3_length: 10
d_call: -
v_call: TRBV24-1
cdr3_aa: CATKETEAFF
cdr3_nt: TGTGCCACCAAGGAGACGGAAGCTTTCTTT

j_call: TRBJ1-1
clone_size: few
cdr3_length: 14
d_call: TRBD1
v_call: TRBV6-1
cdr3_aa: CASSGQGSDSEAFF
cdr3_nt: TGTGCCAGCTCAGGACAGGGGAGTGACAGTGAAGCTTTCTTT

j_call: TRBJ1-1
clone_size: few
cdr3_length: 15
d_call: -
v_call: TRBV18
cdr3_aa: CASSPPSGENTEAFF
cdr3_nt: TGTGCCAGCTCACCACCGTCGGGAGAGAACACTGAAGCTTTCTTT

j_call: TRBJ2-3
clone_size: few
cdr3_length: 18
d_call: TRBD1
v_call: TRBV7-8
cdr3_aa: CASSFSRGGQGWADTQYF
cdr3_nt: TGTGCCAGCAGCTTCTCCCGAGGGGGACAGGGGTGGGCAGATACGCAGTATTTT

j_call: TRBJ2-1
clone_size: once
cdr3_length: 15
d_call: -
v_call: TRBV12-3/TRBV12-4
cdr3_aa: CASSSRETSYNEQFF
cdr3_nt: TGTGCCAGCAGTTCTCGGGAGACGTCCTACAATGAGCAGTTCTTC

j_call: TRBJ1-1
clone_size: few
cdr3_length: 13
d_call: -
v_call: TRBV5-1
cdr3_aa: CASSLGLNSEAFF
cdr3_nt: TGCGCCAGCAGCTTGGGACTGAACTCTGAGGCTTTCTTT

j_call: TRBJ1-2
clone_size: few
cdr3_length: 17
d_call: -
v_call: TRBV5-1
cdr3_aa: CASSLGPQGFANYGYTF
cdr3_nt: TGCGCCAGCAGCTTGGGACCCCAGGGATTCGCTAACTATGGCTACACCTTC

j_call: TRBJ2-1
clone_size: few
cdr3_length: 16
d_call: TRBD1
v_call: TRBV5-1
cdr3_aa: CASSFTAGTGDNEQFF
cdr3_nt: TGCGCCAGCAGCTTCACTGCCGGGACAGGGGACAATGAGCAGTTCTTC

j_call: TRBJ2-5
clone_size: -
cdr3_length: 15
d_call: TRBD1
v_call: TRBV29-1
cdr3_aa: CSVRPHYRGQETQYF
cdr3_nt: TGCAGCGTTCGTCCACATTACAGGGGGCAAGAGACCCAGTACTTC

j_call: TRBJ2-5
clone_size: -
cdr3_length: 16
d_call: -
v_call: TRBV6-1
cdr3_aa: CASRREAGRLRETQYF
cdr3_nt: TGTGCCAGCAGACGTGAGGCGGGGAGACTTCGGGAGACCCAGTACTTC

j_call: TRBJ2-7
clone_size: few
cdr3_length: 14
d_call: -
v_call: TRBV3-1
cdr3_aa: CASSQASAGHEQYF
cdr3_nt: TGTGCCAGCAGCCAAGCCTCGGCGGGCCACGAGCAGTACTTC

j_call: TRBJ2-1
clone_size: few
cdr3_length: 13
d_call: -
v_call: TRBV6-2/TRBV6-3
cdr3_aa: CASSSRLDTEQFF
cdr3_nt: TGTGCCAGCAGTTCAAGACTAGACACTGAGCAGTTCTTC

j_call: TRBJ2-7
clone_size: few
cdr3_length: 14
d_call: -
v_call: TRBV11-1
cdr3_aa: CASSVSRGSYEQYF
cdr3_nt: TGTGCCAGCAGCGTGTCGCGGGGCTCCTACGAGCAGTACTTC

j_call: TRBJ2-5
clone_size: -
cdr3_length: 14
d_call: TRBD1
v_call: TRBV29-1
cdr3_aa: CSVLGGAVGETQYF
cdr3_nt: TGCAGCGTTTTAGGGGGCGCGGTGGGAGAGACCCAGTACTTC